These 22 T cell receptor beta chains were sequenced from one sample in a study of monozygotic twins with inflammatory bowel disease. TCRdb reprocessed the 5' RACE reads; each CDR3 protein has one entry and no DNA is given. The sample has around 410,000 distinct CDR3 sequences. Specimen: blood. These receptors were collected from a human donor with ulcerative colitis or Crohn's disease, or a healthy co-twin of an affected twin (not recorded which).

J is TRBJ1-4 and V is TRBV5-4. This CDR3 contains 14 residues. Germline loops: CDR1 SGHNT, CDR2 YYREEE (reference sequence). The CDR3 protein is CASTSERTNEKLFF.

The chain couples TRBV12-3 or TRBV12-4 to TRBJ1-1; the D call from TCRdb, TRBD1, cannot be confirmed without DNA. The CDR3 consists of 14 residues. This CDR3 is CASTLDSVNTEAFF.

This sequence joins TRBV20-1 and TRBJ2-7; TCRdb's D call of TRBD1 is untestable without DNA. The germline V gene encodes CDR1 DFQATT and CDR2 SNEGSKA (reference sequence). The CDR3 length is 17 residues. CDR3 residues: CSARQTGQFFDFYEQYF.

This chain uses TRBV5-1 with TRBJ2-7; lacking DNA, the TRBD1 call made by TCRdb goes unchecked. There are 16 residues in the CDR3. Germline V gene data show CDR1 as SGHRS and CDR2 as YFSETQ. The chain's CDR3 is CASSPSGDPAQGEQYF. Full variable domain (missing parts from reference TRBV5-1 and TRBJ2-7): KAGVTQTPRYLIKTRGQQVTLSCSPISGHRSVSWYQQTPGQGLQFLFEYFSETQRNKGNFPGRFSGRQFSNSRSEMNVSTLELGDSALYLCASSPSGDPAQGEQYFGPGTRLTVT.

The CDR3 is CASSPPGPGHYEQYF. The chain carries TRBV18 and TRBJ2-7; TCRdb outputs TRBD1, but without DNA this stays unchecked. Germline assignment: CDR1 KGHSH and CDR2 LQKENI. The CDR3 has 15 residues.

V usage is TRBV7-9 and J usage is TRBJ2-3; TCRdb returns TRBD1, unconfirmable since there is no DNA. The CDR3 spans 14 residues. The germline V gene has CDR1 SEHNR and CDR2 FQNEAQ (reference sequence). CDR3 amino acids: CATYRGQVDDTQYF.

The chain has TRBV12-3 or TRBV12-4 and TRBJ2-3; with no DNA, the TCRdb D assignment of TRBD2 cannot be verified. This CDR3 region has 14 residues. CDR3 amino acids: CASSTSGVLGTQYF.

The rearrangement links TRBV6-1 to TRBJ2-5; the D call from TCRdb, TRBD1, cannot be confirmed without DNA. The CDR3 length is 15 residues. Germline V gene lookup returns CDR1 MNHNS and CDR2 SASEGT. The CDR3 sequence is CASSEGGWDGETQYF.

CDR3 sequence reads: CAWSVPGGNQPQHF. The V gene is TRBV30, the J gene TRBJ1-5; lacking DNA, the TRBD1 call made by TCRdb goes unchecked. Germline assignment: CDR1 GTSNPN and CDR2 SVGIG (reference sequence). The CDR3 consists of 14 residues.

The CDR3 spells CASSSGGGNQPQHF. The chain recombines TRBV5-1 with TRBJ1-5. CDR3 size: 14 residues. Germline-derived CDR1 and CDR2 are SGHRS and YFSETQ. The full variable domain, its missing parts supplied by reference TRBV5-1 and TRBJ1-5, is KAGVTQTPRYLIKTRGQQVTLSCSPISGHRSVSWYQQTPGQGLQFLFEYFSETQRNKGNFPGRFSGRQFSNSRSEMNVSTLELGDSALYLCASSSGGGNQPQHFGDGTRLSIL.

This chain connects TRBV14 to TRBJ1-3; with no DNA, the TCRdb D assignment of TRBD1 cannot be verified. CDR3 length equals 17 residues. CDR1 and CDR2 from the germline V gene are SGHDN and FVKESK. The CDR3 reads CASSPGWGASSGNTIYF.

The CDR3 loop is CASSLFAGGAYEQYF. The rearrangement joins TRBV7-2 to TRBJ2-7; TCRdb reports TRBD2, a call that lacks DNA to check it against. Per germline, CDR1 SGHTA and CDR2 FQGNSA. The CDR3 spans 15 residues.

The CDR3 sequence: CASSYPRQGARGDTEAFF. This chain links TRBV6-5 with TRBJ1-1; TCRdb's D gene call, TRBD1, goes unchecked for lack of DNA. The CDR3 loop spans 18 amino acids. CDR1 and CDR2 (germline): MNHEY, SVGAGI.

The chain uses TRBV28 and TRBJ2-7; checking the TCRdb D call of TRBD2 is not possible without DNA. The length of the CDR3 is 16 residues. CDR1 is MDHEN and CDR2 is SYDVKM in the germline V gene. CDR3 amino acids: CASSFASGGASYEQYF.

The rearrangement joins TRBV7-2 to TRBJ2-7; TCRdb calls TRBD2, which cannot be checked without DNA. The CDR3 extends over 14 amino acids. Germline assignment: CDR1 SGHTA and CDR2 FQGNSA. The CDR3 sequence: CASSFGPASYEQYF.

The chain uses TRBV7-2 and TRBJ2-1; TCRdb outputs TRBD2, but without DNA this stays unchecked. Germline CDR1 is SGHTA and CDR2 is FQGNSA. The CDR3 is made up of 16 amino acids. CDR3 sequence: CASSGSGTRVYNEQFF.

The chain joins TRBV7-2 to TRBJ2-2. Germline CDR1 SGHTA, CDR2 FQGNSA. The CDR3 runs to 15 residues. The CDR3: CASSLYKGNTGELFF.

The rearrangement links TRBV18 to TRBJ2-2. The CDR3 is 12 amino acids. The V gene's germline CDR1 is KGHSH and CDR2 LQKENI. Here the CDR3 reads CASSLDRWKLFF.

The V gene is TRBV6-5, the J gene TRBJ2-5. CDR3 length equals 13 residues. Per germline, CDR1 MNHEY and CDR2 SVGAGI. CDR3 sequence reads: CASSYGVRETQYF.

The V call is TRBV12-3 or TRBV12-4, the J call TRBJ1-1. The CDR3 totals 13 residues. The CDR3 loop is CASTLGIAREAFF.

This sequence joins TRBV4-3 and TRBJ1-1; absent DNA, TCRdb's TRBD1 call cannot be checked. The germline V gene has CDR1 LGHNA and CDR2 YSLEER. The CDR3 has 14 amino acids. The CDR3: CASSQEQVDTEAFF.

The rearrangement links TRBV19 to TRBJ2-7; TCRdb lists TRBD1, though no DNA is available to test this call. This CDR3 contains 14 residues. Per germline, CDR1 LNHDA and CDR2 SQIVND (reference sequence). CDR3 residues: CATQGQGARGEQYF.